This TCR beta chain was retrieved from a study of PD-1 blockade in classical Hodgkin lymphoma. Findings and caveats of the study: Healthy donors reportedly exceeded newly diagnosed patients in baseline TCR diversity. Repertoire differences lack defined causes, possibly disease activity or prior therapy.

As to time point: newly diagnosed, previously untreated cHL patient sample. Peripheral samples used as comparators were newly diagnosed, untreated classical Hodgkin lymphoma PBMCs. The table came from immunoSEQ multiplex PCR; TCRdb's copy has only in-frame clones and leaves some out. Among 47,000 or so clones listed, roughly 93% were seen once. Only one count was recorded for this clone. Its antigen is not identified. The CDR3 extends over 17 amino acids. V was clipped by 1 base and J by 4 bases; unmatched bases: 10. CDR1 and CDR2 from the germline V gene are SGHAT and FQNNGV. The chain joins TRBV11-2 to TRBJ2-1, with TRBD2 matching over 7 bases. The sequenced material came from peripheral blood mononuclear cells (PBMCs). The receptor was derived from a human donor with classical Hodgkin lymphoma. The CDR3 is CASSLAGSGLGYNEQFF. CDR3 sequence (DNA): TGTGCCAGCAGCTTAGCGGGTAGCGGGTTGGGGTACAATGAGCAGTTCTTC.